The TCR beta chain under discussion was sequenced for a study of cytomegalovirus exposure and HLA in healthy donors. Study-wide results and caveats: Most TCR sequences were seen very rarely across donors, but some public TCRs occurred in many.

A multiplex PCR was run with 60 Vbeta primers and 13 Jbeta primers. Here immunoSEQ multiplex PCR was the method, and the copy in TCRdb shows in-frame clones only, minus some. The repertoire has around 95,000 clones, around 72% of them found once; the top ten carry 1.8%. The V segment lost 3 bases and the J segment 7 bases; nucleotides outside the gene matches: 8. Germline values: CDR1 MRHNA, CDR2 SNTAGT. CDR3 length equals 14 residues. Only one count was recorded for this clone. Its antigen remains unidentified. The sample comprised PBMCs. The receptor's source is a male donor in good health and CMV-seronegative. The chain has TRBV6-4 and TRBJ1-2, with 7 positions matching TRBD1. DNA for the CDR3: TGTGCCAGCAGTGAGCGCTCAGGGGGGACTGGCTACACCTTC. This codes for CASSERSGGTGYTF.